This T cell receptor (beta chain) was recorded in a study of siplizumab effects on memory and regulatory T cells. As for this clone: No antigen is known for it.

In each sample, about 10^5 TCR templates were assayed. This table comes from immunoSEQ multiplex PCR, and its TCRdb copy is limited to in-frame clones, with some not included. The sample lists 70,000 to 95,000 clones, 85% to 90% occurring once. Between the trimmed V and J ends, which lost 2 bases and 0 bases, there was a span of 8 bases. Germline CDR1 SGHNT, CDR2 YYREEE (reference sequence). This CDR3 has 14 residues. Study results and limitations: Phenotypic classification as naive or memory proved unattainable for roughly 75-97% of proliferating CD4+ or CD8+ clones. Just a small share of alloreactive clones was traced back to unstimulated subsets. Whether the proliferating Tregs (from siplizumab cultures) were suppressive was not confirmed.

The sequenced sample consisted of CD4+ T cells sorted from blood. The clonotype comes from a human donor in good health. This chain joins TRBV5-4 and TRBJ1-1; D might be TRBD1 (5 bases). In DNA form, the CDR3 reads TGTGCCAGCAGCTTAGGGGCCATGAACACTGAAGCTTTCTTT. This codes for CASSLGAMNTEAFF.